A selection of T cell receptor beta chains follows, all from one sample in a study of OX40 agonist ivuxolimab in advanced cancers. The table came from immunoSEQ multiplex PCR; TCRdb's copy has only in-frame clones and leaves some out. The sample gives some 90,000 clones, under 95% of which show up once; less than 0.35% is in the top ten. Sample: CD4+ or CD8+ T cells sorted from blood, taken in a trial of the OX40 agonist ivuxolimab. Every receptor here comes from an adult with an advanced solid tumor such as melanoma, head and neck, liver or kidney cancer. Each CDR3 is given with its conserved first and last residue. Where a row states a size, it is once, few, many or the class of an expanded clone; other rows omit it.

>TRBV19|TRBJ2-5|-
CASSIGQETQYF
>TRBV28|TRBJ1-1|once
CAGSLTGGEAFF
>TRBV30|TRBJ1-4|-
CAWSEGARGTANEKLFF
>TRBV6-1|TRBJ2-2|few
CASRPTNTGELFF
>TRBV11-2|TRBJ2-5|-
CASSLGIGQETQYF
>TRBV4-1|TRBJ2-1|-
CASSPGTSSNEQFF
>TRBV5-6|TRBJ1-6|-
CASSLVLGGSLHF
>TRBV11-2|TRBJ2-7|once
CASSLSGPAYEQYF
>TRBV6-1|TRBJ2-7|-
CASRTGNGEQYF
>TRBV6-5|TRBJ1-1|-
CASSTTAGNTEAFF
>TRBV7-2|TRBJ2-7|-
CASSYPGAGEQYF
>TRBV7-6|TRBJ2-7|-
CASSLNPTGGYEQYF
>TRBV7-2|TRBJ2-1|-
CASSPLARSSYNEQFF
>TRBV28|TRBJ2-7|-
CASRGQGAYEQYF
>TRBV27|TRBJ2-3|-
CASSSILRTTSTDTQYF
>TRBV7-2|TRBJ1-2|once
CASSSTGSGYTF
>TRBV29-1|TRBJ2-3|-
CSVRPYSTDTQYF
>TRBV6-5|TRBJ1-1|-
CASRKEGAFPEAFF
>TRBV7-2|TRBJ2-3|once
CASSGRTSGIDTQYF
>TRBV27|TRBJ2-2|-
CASSLSTGGPNTGELFF
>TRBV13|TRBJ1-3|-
CASSLGTAGNTIYF
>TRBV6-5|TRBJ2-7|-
CASSKQGARGEQYF
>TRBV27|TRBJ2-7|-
CASSFRDRQHEQYF
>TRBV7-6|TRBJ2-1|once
CASSPRANEQFF
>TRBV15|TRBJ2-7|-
CATSREGSLSEQYF
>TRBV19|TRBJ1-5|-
CASTPGDYSNQPQHF
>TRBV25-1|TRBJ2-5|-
CASSRGQGPGETQYF
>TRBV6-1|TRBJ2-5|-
CASSERETQYF
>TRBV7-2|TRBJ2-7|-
CASSSIESSYEQYF
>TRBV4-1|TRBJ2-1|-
CASSRSFRSSGPSYNEQFF
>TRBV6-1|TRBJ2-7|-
CASSDHGQGARNEQYF
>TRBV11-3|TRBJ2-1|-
CASSFSSGSNNEQFF
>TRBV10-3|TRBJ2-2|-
CAIGGPSNTGELFF
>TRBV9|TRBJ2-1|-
CASSVDKAASSYNEQFF
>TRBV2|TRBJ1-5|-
CASSAVYSNQPQHF
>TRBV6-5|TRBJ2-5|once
CASRLQGAGETQYF
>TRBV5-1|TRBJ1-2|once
CASSLGARNYGYTF
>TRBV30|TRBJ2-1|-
CAWSVGLARENEQFF
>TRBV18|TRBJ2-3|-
CASSPQTPESQYF
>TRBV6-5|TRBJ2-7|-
CASSPPGGWNEQYF
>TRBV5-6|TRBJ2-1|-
CASSVLAGQGVDEQFF
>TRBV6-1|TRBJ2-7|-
CASRTLATSGEQYF
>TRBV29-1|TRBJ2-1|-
CSVLQSPGNEQFF
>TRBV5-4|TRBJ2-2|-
CASSLPPGELFF
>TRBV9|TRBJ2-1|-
CASSVGDSGRSSSYNEQFF
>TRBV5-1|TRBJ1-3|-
CASSSGDRASGNTIYF
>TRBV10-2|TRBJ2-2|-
CASNPSGRANGELFF
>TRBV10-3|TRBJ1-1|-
CAISESAGTTTEAFF
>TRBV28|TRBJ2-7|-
CATYRGESSYEQYF
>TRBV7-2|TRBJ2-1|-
CASSFVGRVRNEQFF
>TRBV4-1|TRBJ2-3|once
CASSGTGLAGSDTQYF
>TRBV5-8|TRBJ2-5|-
CASNRGRVEETQYF
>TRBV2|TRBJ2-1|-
CASSPIGVNEQFF
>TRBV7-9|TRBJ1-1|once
CASSLGSGGLPEAFF
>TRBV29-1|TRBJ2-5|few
CSVGSTTGGETQYF